A selection of T cell receptor beta chains follows, all from one sample in a study of response to subunit inactivated influenza vaccine. Each CDR3 protein is one row after TCRdb ran MiXCR on the RT-PCR reads. The table lists roughly 570,000 distinct CDR3 sequences, 10% to 15% of them singletons. Sequences were derived from PBMCs from blood, sampled roughly 6 weeks after vaccination. The receptors derive from a man aged 50 to 59 who received an inactivated influenza vaccine. Both conserved end residues are part of each CDR3. A D gene is named only where the DNA matches it firmly. Clone size is shown for a subset of rows, as once, few, many or a class of expanded clone.

d_call	j_call	v_call	clone_size	cdr3_nt	cdr3_aa
NA	TRBJ2-4	TRBV12-3/TRBV12-4	few	TGTGCCAGCAGTGTATTAGCCAAAAACATTCAGTACTTC	CASSVLAKNIQYF
NA	TRBJ1-4	TRBV12-3/TRBV12-4	NA	TGTGCCAGCAGTTTAGTGTTTGCAACTAATGAAAAACTGTTTTTT	CASSLVFATNEKLFF
NA	TRBJ2-4	TRBV7-2	few	TGTGCCAGCTCCAGAACTGGGATCTTGGGCAAAAACATTCAGTACTTC	CASSRTGILGKNIQYF
NA	TRBJ2-2	TRBV27	NA	TGTGCCAGCAGGGGGTGGGGGCGAAACACCGGGGAGCTGTTTTTT	CASRGWGRNTGELFF
TRBD1	TRBJ1-4	TRBV29-1	NA	TGCAGCGGAGGACAGGGTGCTGAAAAACTGTTTTTT	CSGGQGAEKLFF
NA	TRBJ1-6	TRBV7-2	few	TGTGCCAGCAGCTTAGTGCGGAATTCACCCCTCCACTTT	CASSLVRNSPLHF
NA	TRBJ2-4	TRBV19	NA	TGTGCCAGTACCCAGAGGTTCGGGGTCGTTGAAAACATTCAGTACTTC	CASTQRFGVVENIQYF
TRBD1	TRBJ1-2	TRBV7-9	many	TGTGCCAGCAGCTTACCGGGACAGGGGAATGGCTACACCTTC	CASSLPGQGNGYTF
NA	TRBJ2-7	TRBV20-1	NA	TGCAGTGCTAGCCCTCGGGACAATTGGTACGAGCAGTACTTC	CSASPRDNWYEQYF
NA	TRBJ1-2	TRBV19	NA	TGTGCCAGTAGTACTCTGACTGCCAACTATGGCTACACCTTC	CASSTLTANYGYTF